The rows below give T cell receptor beta chains drawn from one sample of a study of blood T cell repertoires in COVID-19. Sequencing used immunoSEQ multiplex PCR; TCRdb keeps in-frame clones, though not all of them. The table lists roughly 200,000 clones, approximately 84% of them singletons. Material: peripheral blood. Source of these receptors: an elderly man with acute or convalescent COVID-19. CDR3s include the opening cysteine and the closing phenylalanine or tryptophan. The order of the fields is D gene, J gene, clone size, V gene, CDR3 DNA, CDR3 protein. The D gene is left open where the match is weak. Expanded clones get a size class; other rows say once, few or many, or leave the size out.

- TRBJ2-4 - TRBV7-8 TGTGCCAGCAGCCCAGCACTCCTAAACATTCAGTACTTC CASSPALLNIQYF
- TRBJ1-5 - TRBV5-6 TGTGCCAGCAGCTTGTGGAGACAGCCCCAGCATTTT CASSLWRQPQHF
- TRBJ2-2 - TRBV5-1 TGCGCCAGCAGCTTGACGGGAATGAACACCGGGGAGCTGTTTTTT CASSLTGMNTGELFF
TRBD1 TRBJ2-1 - TRBV7-2 TGTGCCAGCATCCCAGTAGGGGGGGGACAGGGGTTCAATGAGCAGTTCTTC CASIPVGGGQGFNEQFF
TRBD2 TRBJ2-3 few TRBV19 TGTGCCAGTAGTATCTTAGCGGGAGTTTCAGATACGCAGTATTTT CASSILAGVSDTQYF
- TRBJ1-2 - TRBV6-5 TGTGCCAGCAGGAAGGAATCCACCGGAGACTATGGCTACACCTTC CASRKESTGDYGYTF
TRBD1 TRBJ1-3 - TRBV5-6 TGTGCCAGCAGCTTGGTGGGTTCAAGGGGGCCAAGAAACACCATATATTTT CASSLVGSRGPRNTIYF
TRBD1 TRBJ1-1 - TRBV27 TGTGCCAGCAGCTTCGACAGGGACACTGAAGCTTTCTTT CASSFDRDTEAFF
TRBD1 TRBJ2-5 - TRBV4-2 TGTGCCAGCAGCTGGACAGGTGGCCCACAAGAGACCCAGTACTTC CASSWTGGPQETQYF
- TRBJ2-6 - TRBV18 TGTGCCAGCTCACCAGTTCCAGGATCCCCAACTGGGGCCAACGTCCTGACTTTC CASSPVPGSPTGANVLTF
- TRBJ2-1 - TRBV7-9 TGTGCCAGCAGCTTAGGGGACAAGATCTACAATGAGCAGTTCTTC CASSLGDKIYNEQFF
- TRBJ2-1 once TRBV4-3 TGCGCCAGCAGCCAATCAGGGGTCTCCTACAATGAGCAGTTCTTC CASSQSGVSYNEQFF
- TRBJ1-6 - TRBV10-3 TGTGCCACTCTAGCGGGACACTTTGCCGAGAATTCACCCCTCCACTTT CATLAGHFAENSPLHF
TRBD1 TRBJ1-1 - TRBV12-5 TGTGCTAGTGGTCGGGGACAGGGTAGGGAGACTGAAGCTTTCTTT CASGRGQGRETEAFF
- TRBJ2-3 - TRBV19 TGTGCCAGTAGCCGAGGAGATACGCAGTATTTT CASSRGDTQYF
- TRBJ1-5 - TRBV15 TGTGCCACCAGCCCCCCGGGGGGCGTTCAGCCCCAGCATTTT CATSPPGGVQPQHF
TRBD2 TRBJ2-1 - TRBV24-1 TGTGCCACCAGTGACCGGACTAGTGGCTCCTACAATGAGCAGTTCTTC CATSDRTSGSYNEQFF
- TRBJ1-4 - TRBV12-5 TGTGCTAGTGGTTTGGGAATTCAGGGTCCTAAGGAAAAACTGTTTTTT CASGLGIQGPKEKLFF
TRBD1 TRBJ1-2 - TRBV3-1/TRBV3-2 TGTGCCAGCAGCCGAGGCGGGACAGGGTCTGGCTACACCTTC CASSRGGTGSGYTF
TRBD2 TRBJ2-3 few TRBV19 TGTGCCAGTAGTAACCCCGGGACTAGCGGACGCACAGATACGCAGTATTTT CASSNPGTSGRTDTQYF
- TRBJ1-1 - TRBV30 TGTGCCTGGAGGAACAGGGTGGCGAACACTGAAGCTTTCTTT CAWRNRVANTEAFF
- TRBJ2-7 - TRBV27 TGTGCCAGCAGTTTCCAGTACGAGCAGTACTTC CASSFQYEQYF
- TRBJ2-1 - TRBV5-1 TGCGCCAGCAGCTTGGGAGGGGGGGACCCCACCTACAATGAGCAGTTCTTC CASSLGGGDPTYNEQFF
TRBD1 TRBJ2-7 - TRBV7-9 TGTGCCAGCAGCTCCTTAGGGACAGGGGGCTACGAGCAGTACTTC CASSSLGTGGYEQYF
TRBD1 TRBJ1-6 - TRBV11-2 TGTGCCAGCAGCTTAGAGCGATATGGGACAGTTCCTTCACCCCTCCACTTT CASSLERYGTVPSPLHF
TRBD1 TRBJ2-3 - TRBV19 TGTGCCAGTAGTATAGGACCGGGACAGGGGGCCACAGATACGCAGTATTTT CASSIGPGQGATDTQYF
- TRBJ1-6 few TRBV7-2 TGTGCCAGCAGCTTAGCCGGGTTTAATTCACCCCTCCACTTT CASSLAGFNSPLHF
TRBD1 TRBJ2-3 once TRBV27 TGTGCCAGCAGTTTATTGGGACAGGGTCTGGATTTT CASSLLGQGLDF
TRBD1 TRBJ2-5 - TRBV11-2 TGTGCCAGCAGCAGAGGGACAGGGATTGCGGAGACCCAGTACTTC CASSRGTGIAETQYF
- TRBJ1-1 - TRBV18 TGTGCCAGCTCACCATCCCGCGCCATGAACACTGAAGCTTTCTTT CASSPSRAMNTEAFF
TRBD2 TRBJ2-3 once TRBV7-2 TGTGCCAGCGGAATTGGGGGGGGTCCAGATACGCAGTATTTT CASGIGGGPDTQYF
- TRBJ2-5 few TRBV27 TGTGCCAGCAGAGTAGGTTCGAGGAGGACCAGTCAAGAGACCCAGTACTTC CASRVGSRRTSQETQYF
- TRBJ1-4 - TRBV11-2 TGTGCCAGCAGCGAGGGATCGGGACTGATTAATGAAAAACTGTTTTTT CASSEGSGLINEKLFF
TRBD2 TRBJ2-7 - TRBV5-4 TGTGCCAGCAGCCAAGGACTAGGGTCCTCCTACGAGCAGTACTTC CASSQGLGSSYEQYF
TRBD1 TRBJ1-4 once TRBV7-2 TGTGCCAGCAGCTCCGGGACAGGGTATGAAAAACTGTTTTTT CASSSGTGYEKLFF
TRBD1 TRBJ2-7 - TRBV7-2 TGTGCCAGCAGCGTTTACGAGGGGGCTAAGCAGTACTTC CASSVYEGAKQYF